The sequence of this T cell receptor (beta chain) was determined in a study of cytomegalovirus exposure and HLA in healthy donors. The study's findings and limits: Among the most significant clusters, several appeared linked to common viral pathogens in a later analysis.

The primer mix had 60 Vbeta and 13 Jbeta primers. TCRdb keeps only in-frame clones here, not all; method: immunoSEQ multiplex PCR. The table shows 150,000 to 200,000 clones, with approximately 70% occurring only once. Worth noting for this clone: Its antigen is still unknown.

The CDR3 runs 14 residues. The V end was cut by 4 bases, the J end by 5 bases, with 15 bases between. Germline loops: CDR1 SGHNT, CDR2 YYREEE (reference sequence). The receptor's source is a woman between 25 and 40 years old in good health and CMV-seronegative. The chain recombines TRBV5-4 with TRBJ1-1; D possibly corresponds to TRBD1 (6 bases). The source material was PBMCs. The CDR3 DNA sequence: TGTGCCAGCAGCCCATCACAGGGAAGAACTGAAGCTTTCTTT. Its protein product is CASSPSQGRTEAFF. The variable domain in full, completed from reference TRBV5-4 and TRBJ1-1, reads ETGVTQSPTHLIKTRGQQVTLRCSSQSGHNTVSWYQQALGQGPQFIFQYYREEENGRGNFPPRFSGLQFPNYSSELNVNALELDDSALYLCASSPSQGRTEAFFGQGTRLTVV.